The 15 T cell receptor beta chains listed next were all sequenced from one sample in a study of beta chain features in type 1 diabetes. Isolated RNA was reverse transcribed in full, so expressed TCRB transcripts were sequenced. Using immunoSEQ multiplex PCR, the repertoire was profiled, and TCRdb retains in-frame clones only, with some absent. The data contain about 410,000 clones, approximately 15% of them singletons. Sequenced sample: naive CD4+ T cells from blood. These TCRs come from a man aged 25 to 40 in good health.

This clone has just a few counts. The same CDR3 also results from other DNA sequences found in this sample. This chain joins TRBV9 and TRBJ2-1, with TRBD2 matching 8 bases. Unmatched junction bases numbered 6, after V lost 4 bases and J lost 0 bases. The CDR3 has 16 amino acids. The germline gives CDR1 SGDLS, CDR2 YYNGEE. The CDR3 here is CASSKTSGSSYNEQFF. Written as DNA, the CDR3 is TGTGCCAGCAGCAAGACCAGCGGGAGCTCCTACAATGAGCAGTTCTTC.

The genes are TRBV7-9 and TRBJ2-1; 7 bases are a match to TRBD2. This CDR3 spans 12 amino acids. V gave up 2 bases and J gave up 9 bases; unmatched junction bases: 1. Germline V gene data show CDR1 as SEHNR and CDR2 as FQNEAQ (reference sequence). This CDR3 is CASSLTSAEQFF. The CDR3 bases are TGTGCCAGCAGCTTAACTAGCGCTGAGCAGTTCTTC.

The rearrangement links TRBV7-9 to TRBJ1-5; D is uncertain. Germline V gene lookup returns CDR1 SEHNR and CDR2 FQNEAQ (reference sequence). V dropped 2 bases and J dropped 1 base, with 3 bases sitting between them. CDR3 length: 13 residues. The DNA of the CDR3 is TGTGCCAGCAGCTTATCAAGCAATCAGCCCCAGCATTTT. Translating gives CASSLSSNQPQHF.

In its sample, this clone was seen a few times. The chain uses TRBV29-1 and TRBJ2-2; D may be TRBD1 (5 bases). From germline, CDR1 is SQVTM and CDR2 ANQGSEA. CDR3 size: 14 residues. V was shortened by 3 bases and J by 4 bases, with 12 bases between the two germline ends. CDR3 residues: CSVDSGAVTGELFF. CDR3 in DNA: TGCAGCGTTGACTCTGGGGCGGTCACCGGGGAGCTGTTTTTT.

This clone was picked up a small number of times. J is TRBJ1-2 and V is TRBV30; D is ambiguous. Germline CDR1 and CDR2: GTSNPN and SVGIG (reference sequence). This CDR3 has 13 amino acids. With 0 bases removed from V and 6 bases from J, the gap between germline ends came to 11 bases. The CDR3 bases are TGTGCCTGGAGTGTAACGGGCCCTAATGGCTACACCTTC. Its protein product is CAWSVTGPNGYTF.

The genes are TRBV6-6 and TRBJ2-1, with 8 positions matching TRBD2. CDR1 and CDR2 from the germline V gene are MNHNY and SVGAGI (reference sequence). The CDR3 extends over 14 amino acids. After removal of 8 bases from V and 5 bases from J, the junction contained 8 bases not matched to a gene. This chain's CDR3 is CASLRGSGDNEQFF. CDR3 sequence (DNA): TGTGCCAGCCTTCGGGGTAGCGGGGACAATGAGCAGTTCTTC.

This chain connects TRBV2 to TRBJ1-2; no definite D call. The V end was cut by 6 bases, the J end by 5 bases, with 10 bases between. The CDR3 has 12 amino acids. Germline CDR1 reads SNHLY; CDR2 reads FYNNEI. CDR3 in DNA: TGTGCCAGCAGGGCAGATTCTTATGGCTACACCTTC. It yields the protein CASRADSYGYTF.

Remarks on this clone: An end of the junction does not agree with germline; a read error may underlie this. This chain uses TRBV27 with TRBJ2-5, with D tentatively TRBD2 (6 bases). This CDR3 comprises 12 residues. Germline V CDR1 and CDR2: MNHEY, SMNVEV (reference sequence). The CDR3 here is CATSGGSATQYF. The CDR3 DNA follows: TGTGCCACCAGTGGAGGGTCGGCTACCCAGTACTTC.

This clone appeared a few times. The V gene is TRBV6-1, the J gene TRBJ2-3; no definite D call. The CDR3 consists of 13 residues. Deletions cut 4 bases from V and 5 bases from J, with 10 bases between. The V gene's germline CDR1 is MNHNS and CDR2 SASEGT. The CDR3, as DNA: TGTGCCAGCAGTGCCATGATTCAAGATACGCAGTATTTT. It yields the protein CASSAMIQDTQYF.

The gene calls are TRBV7-2 and TRBJ2-5; the match to TRBD2 covers 8 bases. V lost 4 bases and J lost 4; bases outside the gene matches: 17. CDR1 is SGHTA, CDR2 FQGNSA, per germline. CDR3 length equals 18 residues. The CDR3 loop reads CASSSAGSGSYPGETQYF. For the CDR3, the DNA is TGTGCCAGCAGCTCCGCGGGGAGCGGGAGTTACCCGGGAGAGACCCAGTACTTC.

This chain links TRBV9 with TRBJ2-1, with 7 nucleotides matching TRBD1. Germline V gene lookup returns CDR1 SGDLS and CDR2 YYNGEE. Germline trimming cut 0 bases from V and 8 bases from J; bases unmatched to any gene: 8. The length of the CDR3 is 15 residues. CDR3 in DNA: TGTGCCAGCAGCGTAGATGGGACAGTTTTCCATGAGCAGTTCTTC. Protein sequence: CASSVDGTVFHEQFF.

In this sample, this clone turned up a few times. The CDR3 protein is CASSGRARMDYEQYF. CDR3 sequence (DNA): TGTGCCAGCAGTGGCCGGGCCCGGATGGATTACGAGCAGTACTTC. The chain combines TRBV25-1 with TRBJ2-7; D is unclear. In germline, CDR1 is MGHDK, CDR2 SYGVNS. Trimming shortened V by 4 bases and J by 4 bases, and 17 bases separated the two germline ends. This CDR3 is built from 15 residues.

This clone was seen a handful of times. The chain has TRBV27 and TRBJ2-4, with 8 bases that match TRBD1. V shed 5 bases and J 1 base; nucleotides not matched to a gene: 7. Germline CDR1 is MNHEY and CDR2 is SMNVEV (reference sequence). The CDR3 runs 16 residues. The CDR3 DNA reads TGTGCCAGCAGTCTAACAGGGGGGTTGGCCAAAAACATTCAGTACTTC. This codes for CASSLTGGLAKNIQYF.

V gene TRBV4-2 combines with J gene TRBJ2-1; no definite D call. The CDR3 runs to 13 residues. Germline V lookup: CDR1 LGHNA, CDR2 YNFKEQ. Trimming left V 0 bases short and J 6 bases short, with 6 bases between. The CDR3 sequence: CASSQEISNEQFF. The CDR3 bases are TGTGCCAGCAGCCAAGAAATAAGCAATGAGCAGTTCTTC.

In its sample, this clone was seen a few times. V gene TRBV7-2 combines with J gene TRBJ2-3; D is ambiguous. CDR3 size: 14 residues. Between the trimmed V and J ends, which lost 1 base and 2 bases, there was a span of 7 bases. Germline-derived CDR1 and CDR2 are SGHTA and FQGNSA. The CDR3 spells CASSLEGNTDTQYF. The CDR3 DNA reads as TGTGCCAGCAGCTTAGAAGGGAACACAGATACGCAGTATTTT.